Presented here are 19 T cell receptor beta chains from one specimen sequenced in a study of T-cell memory formation after mild COVID-19. One entry per CDR3 protein, called by TCRdb with MiXCR from the 5' RACE reads. The sample holds 400,000 to 500,000 distinct CDR3 sequences, around 20% seen once. Sequences were obtained from PBMCs or a T cell subset sorted from them (not recorded which). The receptors were sampled from an adult woman who had mild COVID-19 (a few samples of this study predate the infection). Cell type and time point are not known.

This clonotype was observed many times. The chain joins TRBV20-1 to TRBJ2-1, with TRBD2 matching 7 bases. CDR1 is DFQATT and CDR2 is SNEGSKA in the germline V gene (reference sequence). The CDR3 runs to 17 residues. V dropped 0 bases and J dropped 7; count of bases not matched to a gene: 15. The CDR3 DNA follows: TGCAGTGCTAGAGATCCCTACCGGGGAGGGCCCTCGAATGAGCAGTTCTTC. As protein: CSARDPYRGGPSNEQFF.

The rearrangement uses TRBV25-1 and TRBJ2-3; 7 bases agree with TRBD2. The CDR3 contains 13 residues. V trimming: 6 bases; J trimming: 6 bases; junction bases outside the gene matches: 6. Germline V gene lookup returns CDR1 MGHDK and CDR2 SYGVNS. CDR3 bases: TGTGCCAGCAGGGCCGGGGGGACGGATACGCAGTATTTT. Residues: CASRAGGTDTQYF.

This clonotype showed up just a few times. The chain has TRBV15 and TRBJ1-4; 9 nucleotides match TRBD1. V dropped 1 base and J dropped 8; count of bases not matched to a gene: 2. The CDR3 runs to 14 residues. Per germline, CDR1 LNHNV and CDR2 YYDKDF (reference sequence). The CDR3 DNA reads as TGTGCCACCAGCAGAGGGACAGGGGAAGAAAAACTGTTTTTT. Protein: CATSRGTGEEKLFF.

In its sample, this clonotype was seen a few times. The chain has TRBV5-1 and TRBJ2-1; 8 bases agree with TRBD2. After removal of 0 bases from V and 7 bases from J, the junction contained 6 bases not matched to a gene. Germline values: CDR1 SGHRS, CDR2 YFSETQ. The CDR3 is made up of 15 amino acids. As DNA, the CDR3 is TGCGCCAGCAGCTTGGCGTCGGCGGGGGGAAATGAGCAGTTCTTC. Translation gives CASSLASAGGNEQFF.

This clonotype was recorded a few times. The chain couples TRBV7-2 to TRBJ2-7; D unclear. The CDR3 length is 12 residues. Germline CDR1 reads SGHTA; CDR2 reads FQGNSA. Trimming shortened V by 4 bases and J by 3 bases, and 7 bases separated the two germline ends. DNA of the CDR3: TGTGCCAGCAGCTCTTATAACTACGAGCAGTACTTC. This translates into CASSSYNYEQYF.

The chain joins TRBV7-2 to TRBJ2-3; possibly TRBD1 for D (6 bases). This CDR3 is 16 amino acids long. Germline CDR1 is SGHTA and CDR2 is FQGNSA. Trimming removed 4 bases at V and 0 bases at J, with 14 bases between. CDR3: CASSSPEGVSTDTQYF. DNA for the CDR3: TGTGCCAGCAGCTCCCCCGAGGGGGTAAGCACAGATACGCAGTATTTT.

This clonotype was seen just once. This chain joins TRBV29-1 and TRBJ1-3; no reliable D call. Per germline, CDR1 SQVTM and CDR2 ANQGSEA. The V end was cut by 5 bases, the J end by 0 bases, with 11 bases between. The CDR3 covers 14 residues. CDR3: CSVQLAVSGNTIYF. The CDR3 DNA is TGCAGCGTTCAGTTGGCGGTCTCTGGAAACACCATATATTTT.

The rearrangement uses TRBV6-5 and TRBJ1-1, with 11 bases that match TRBD1. V was pared by 4 bases and J by 3 bases, with 7 bases of the junction left unmatched. Germline V gene lookup returns CDR1 MNHEY and CDR2 SVGAGI. This CDR3 spans 16 amino acids. CDR3 protein: CASSWLRDRGDTEAFF. Here the CDR3 DNA reads TGTGCCAGCAGTTGGCTCCGGGACAGGGGGGACACTGAAGCTTTCTTT.

The chain is built from TRBV28 and TRBJ2-2; tentative D call: TRBD1 (6 bases). The CDR3 covers 13 residues. Looked up from germline, CDR1 is MDHEN and CDR2 is SYDVKM. V gave up 7 bases and J gave up 6 bases, with 12 bases separating them. CDR3 sequence: CASNLEGAGELFF. CDR3 DNA: TGTGCCAGCAACCTCGAGGGGGCCGGGGAGCTGTTTTTT.

There are a few counts of this clonotype. The chain uses TRBV12-3 or TRBV12-4 and TRBJ1-1; no definite D call. There are 14 residues in the CDR3. Trimming left V 2 bases short and J 1 base short, with 8 bases between. CDR3 residues: CASSLHSANTEAFF. The CDR3 nucleotides are TGTGCCAGCAGTTTACACAGTGCGAACACTGAAGCTTTCTTT.

This clonotype was counted between two and nine times. The chain links TRBV6-2 or TRBV6-3 to TRBJ1-1; D gene uncertain. The CDR3 is 13 residues long. Germline CDR1 MNHEY, CDR2 SVGEGT. Trimming pared 5 bases from V and 4 bases from J, leaving 11 bases between. Here the CDR3 DNA reads TGTGCCAGCAGTGCCGGCGTTGGCACTGAAGCTTTCTTT. Protein: CASSAGVGTEAFF.

This clonotype came up a few times. This chain links TRBV4-2 with TRBJ2-7; 7 nucleotides line up with TRBD1. Germline CDR1 reads LGHNA; CDR2 reads YNFKEQ. The length of the CDR3 is 15 residues. J lost 3 bases, V lost 2 bases, and 7 bases had no gene match. In DNA, the CDR3 is TGTGCCAGCAGCCAAACCCGACAGGGTGGCTACGAGCAGTACTTC. It encodes CASSQTRQGGYEQYF.

The chain is built from TRBV27 and TRBJ1-2; D is uncertain. With 0 bases removed from V and 9 bases from J, the gap between germline ends came to 14 bases. This CDR3 has 14 amino acids. Germline values: CDR1 MNHEY, CDR2 SMNVEV (reference sequence). The CDR3 loop reads CASSLSGTVRSYTF. The CDR3 DNA follows: TGTGCCAGCAGTTTATCCGGCACGGTACGAAGCTACACCTTC.

This clonotype was detected a few times. The CDR3 DNA reads TGTGCCAGCAGCGTCGGACTGGACAGACTGATTCCCTCCTACGAGCAGTACTTC. This sequence encodes CASSVGLDRLIPSYEQYF. The chain joins TRBV2 to TRBJ2-7, with a weak D call TRBD1 (6 bases). V was shortened by 6 bases and J by 0 bases, with 24 bases between the two germline ends. CDR3 length equals 18 residues. Germline CDR1 and CDR2: SNHLY and FYNNEI. Full variable domain (outside the CDR3, taken from reference TRBV2 and TRBJ2-7): EPEVTQTPSHQVTQMGQEVILRCVPISNHLYFYWYRQILGQKVEFLVSFYNNEISEKSEIFDDQFSVERPDGSNFTLKIRSTKLEDSAMYFCASSVGLDRLIPSYEQYFGPGTRLTVT.

The rearrangement uses TRBV12-3 or TRBV12-4 and TRBJ2-5; D gene ambiguous. This CDR3 region has 12 residues. V was clipped by 6 bases and J by 4 bases, with 9 bases between them. The CDR3 region has the DNA TGTGCCAGCAGAGCCCCTCGAGAGACCCAGTACTTC. Protein sequence: CASRAPRETQYF.

This clonotype was recorded a few times. The CDR3 here is CASTLGQGRGQPQHF. The CDR3 DNA reads TGTGCCAGTACCCTGGGACAGGGTAGGGGGCAGCCCCAGCATTTT. The chain is built from TRBV19 and TRBJ1-5, with 9 bases that match TRBD1. V trimming: 7 bases; J trimming: 7 bases; junction bases outside the gene matches: 11. The CDR3 contains 15 residues. CDR1 is LNHDA and CDR2 is SQIVND in the germline V gene (reference sequence). The full variable domain, its missing parts supplied by reference TRBV19 and TRBJ1-5, is DGGITQSPKYLFRKEGQNVTLSCEQNLNHDAMYWYRQDPGQGLRLIYYSQIVNDFQKGDIAEGYSVSREKKESFPLTVTSAQKNPTAFYLCASTLGQGRGQPQHFGDGTRLSIL.

In its sample, this clonotype was seen a few times. V and J are TRBV5-1 and TRBJ2-7; 9 bases match TRBD1. The CDR3 loop spans 12 amino acids. CDR1 is SGHRS and CDR2 is YFSETQ in the germline V gene. Trimming at V came to 4 bases and at J to 5 bases, leaving 1 base not matched to a gene. In DNA, the CDR3 is TGCGCCAGCAGCGGGACAGGGAACGAGCAGTACTTC. Protein product: CASSGTGNEQYF.

This sequence joins TRBV24-1 and TRBJ1-1; D remains ambiguous. Germline V gene sequence: CDR1 KGHDR, CDR2 SFDVKD. The CDR3 is made up of 11 amino acids. V dropped 4 bases and J dropped 7 bases, with 6 bases sitting between them. The CDR3 reads CATSDGGEAFF. As DNA, the CDR3 is TGTGCCACCAGTGACGGTGGTGAAGCTTTCTTT.

The sample holds a few counts of this clonotype. The V call is TRBV7-2, the J call TRBJ1-1, with TRBD1 matching 10 bases. Germline V gene data show CDR1 as SGHTA and CDR2 as FQGNSA. V lost 5 bases, J lost 13 bases, and 19 bases stayed unmatched. CDR3 size: 16 residues. The CDR3 loop is CASSLFPSGTGVTGFF. CDR3 nucleotides: TGTGCCAGCAGCCTGTTTCCCTCCGGGACAGGGGTGACCGGTTTCTTT.